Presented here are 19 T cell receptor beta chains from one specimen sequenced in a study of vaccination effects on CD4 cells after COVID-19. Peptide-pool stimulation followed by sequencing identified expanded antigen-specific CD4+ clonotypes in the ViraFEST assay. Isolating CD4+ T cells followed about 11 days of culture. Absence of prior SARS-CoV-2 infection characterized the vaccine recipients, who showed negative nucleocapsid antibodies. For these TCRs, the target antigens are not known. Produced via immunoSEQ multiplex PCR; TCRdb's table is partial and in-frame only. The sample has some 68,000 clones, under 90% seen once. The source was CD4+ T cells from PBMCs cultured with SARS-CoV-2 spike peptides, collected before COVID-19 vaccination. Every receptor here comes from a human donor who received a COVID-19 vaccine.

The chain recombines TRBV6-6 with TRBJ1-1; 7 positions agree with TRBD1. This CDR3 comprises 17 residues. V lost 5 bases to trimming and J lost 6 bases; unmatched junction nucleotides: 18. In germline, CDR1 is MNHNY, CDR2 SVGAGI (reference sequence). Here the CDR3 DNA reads TGTGCCAGCAGTCCGGTCCGAGAAGGGGGCGTAAGGGCTGAAGCTTTCTTT. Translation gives CASSPVREGGVRAEAFF.

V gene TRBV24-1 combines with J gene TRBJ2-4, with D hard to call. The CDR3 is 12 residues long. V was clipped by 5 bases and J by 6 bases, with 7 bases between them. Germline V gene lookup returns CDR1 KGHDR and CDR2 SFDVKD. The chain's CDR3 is CATSGGGNIQYF. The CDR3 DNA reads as TGTGCCACCAGTGGTGGCGGAAACATTCAGTACTTC.

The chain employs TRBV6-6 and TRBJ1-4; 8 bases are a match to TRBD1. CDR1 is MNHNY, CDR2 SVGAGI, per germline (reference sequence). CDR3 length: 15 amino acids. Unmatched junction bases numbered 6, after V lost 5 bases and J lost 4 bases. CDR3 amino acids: CASSPTGQGNEKLFF. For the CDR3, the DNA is TGTGCCAGCAGTCCCACCGGACAGGGTAATGAAAAACTGTTTTTT.

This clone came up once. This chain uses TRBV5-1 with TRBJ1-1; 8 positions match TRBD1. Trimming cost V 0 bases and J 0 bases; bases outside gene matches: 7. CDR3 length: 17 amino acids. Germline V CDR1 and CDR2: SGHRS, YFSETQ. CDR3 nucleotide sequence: TGCGCCAGCAGCTTGGTTCTAACAGGGGGTATGAACACTGAAGCTTTCTTT. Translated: CASSLVLTGGMNTEAFF.

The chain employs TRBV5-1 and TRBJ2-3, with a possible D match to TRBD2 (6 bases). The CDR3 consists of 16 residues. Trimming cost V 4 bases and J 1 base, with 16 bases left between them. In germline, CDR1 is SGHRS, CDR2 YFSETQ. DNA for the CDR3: TGCGCCAGCAGCCCAGGAGGGACGGCTCGCACAGATACGCAGTATTTT. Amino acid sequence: CASSPGGTARTDTQYF.

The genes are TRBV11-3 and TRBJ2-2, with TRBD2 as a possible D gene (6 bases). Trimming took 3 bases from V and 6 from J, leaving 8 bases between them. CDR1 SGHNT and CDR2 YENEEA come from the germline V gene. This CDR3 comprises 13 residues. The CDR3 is CASSLEGPGELFF. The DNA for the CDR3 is TGTGCCAGCAGCTTGGAGGGCCCCGGGGAGCTGTTTTTT.

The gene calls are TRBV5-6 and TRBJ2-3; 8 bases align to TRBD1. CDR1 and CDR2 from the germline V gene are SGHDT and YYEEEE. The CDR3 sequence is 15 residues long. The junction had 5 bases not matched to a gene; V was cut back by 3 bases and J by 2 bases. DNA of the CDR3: TGTGCCAGCAGCTACTTGGACAGGGACACAGATACGCAGTATTTT. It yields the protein CASSYLDRDTDTQYF.

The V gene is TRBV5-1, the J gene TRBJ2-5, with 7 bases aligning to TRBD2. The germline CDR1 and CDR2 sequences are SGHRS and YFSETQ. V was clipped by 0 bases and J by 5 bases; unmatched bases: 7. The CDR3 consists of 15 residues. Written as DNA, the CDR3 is TGCGCCAGCAGCTTGGGACTAGCTGCAGTTGAGACCCAGTACTTC. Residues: CASSLGLAAVETQYF. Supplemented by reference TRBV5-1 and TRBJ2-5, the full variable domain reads KAGVTQTPRYLIKTRGQQVTLSCSPISGHRSVSWYQQTPGQGLQFLFEYFSETQRNKGNFPGRFSGRQFSNSRSEMNVSTLELGDSALYLCASSLGLAAVETQYFGPGTRLLVL.

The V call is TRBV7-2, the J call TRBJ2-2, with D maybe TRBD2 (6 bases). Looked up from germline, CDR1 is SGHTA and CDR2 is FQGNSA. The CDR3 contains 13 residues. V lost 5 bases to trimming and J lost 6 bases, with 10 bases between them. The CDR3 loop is CASSLTSSGELFF. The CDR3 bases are TGTGCCAGCAGCCTAACTAGCTCCGGGGAGCTGTTTTTT.

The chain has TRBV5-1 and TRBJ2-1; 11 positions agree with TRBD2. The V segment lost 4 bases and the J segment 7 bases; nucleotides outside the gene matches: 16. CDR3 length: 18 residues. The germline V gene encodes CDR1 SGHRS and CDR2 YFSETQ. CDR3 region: CASSPDPLSLAGVNEQFF. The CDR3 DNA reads TGCGCCAGCAGCCCAGACCCATTGTCACTAGCGGGGGTAAATGAGCAGTTCTTC. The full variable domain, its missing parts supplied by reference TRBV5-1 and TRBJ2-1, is KAGVTQTPRYLIKTRGQQVTLSCSPISGHRSVSWYQQTPGQGLQFLFEYFSETQRNKGNFPGRFSGRQFSNSRSEMNVSTLELGDSALYLCASSPDPLSLAGVNEQFFGPGTRLTVL.

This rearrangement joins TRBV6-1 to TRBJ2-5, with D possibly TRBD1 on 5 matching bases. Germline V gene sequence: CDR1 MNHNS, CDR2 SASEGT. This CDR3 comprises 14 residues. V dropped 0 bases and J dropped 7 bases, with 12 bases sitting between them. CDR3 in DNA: TGTGCCAGCAGTGAAGCGCTTCAGGGTAGGACCCAGTACTTC. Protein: CASSEALQGRTQYF.

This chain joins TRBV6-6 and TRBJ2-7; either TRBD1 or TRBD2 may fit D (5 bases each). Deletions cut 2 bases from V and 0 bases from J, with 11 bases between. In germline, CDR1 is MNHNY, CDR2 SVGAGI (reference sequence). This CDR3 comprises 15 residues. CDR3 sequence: CASSYGGADSYEQYV. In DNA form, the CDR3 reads TGTGCCAGCAGTTACGGGGGTGCAGACTCCTACGAGCAGTACGTC.

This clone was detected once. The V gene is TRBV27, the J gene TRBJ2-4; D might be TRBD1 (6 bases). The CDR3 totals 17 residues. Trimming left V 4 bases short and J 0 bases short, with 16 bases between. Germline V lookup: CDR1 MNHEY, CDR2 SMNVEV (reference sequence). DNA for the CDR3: TGTGCCAGCAGTTCCCTCCGGGACAACGTAGCCAAAAACATTCAGTACTTC. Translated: CASSSLRDNVAKNIQYF.

The CDR3 region has the DNA TGTGCCAGCAGGCTCCGGGACAGGGGACCAGATACGCAGTATTTT. Encoded protein: CASRLRDRGPDTQYF. This sequence joins TRBV6-5 and TRBJ2-3, with 10 bases lining up with TRBD1. This CDR3 has 15 amino acids. The J segment lost 4 bases and the V segment lost 6 bases, leaving 7 bases of the junction unmatched. Germline V CDR1 and CDR2: MNHEY, SVGAGI.

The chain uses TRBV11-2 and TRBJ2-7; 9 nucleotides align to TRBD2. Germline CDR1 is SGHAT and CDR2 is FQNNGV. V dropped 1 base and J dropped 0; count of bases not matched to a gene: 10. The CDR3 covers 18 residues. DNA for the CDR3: TGTGCCAGCAGCTTAGGCGGTCTAGCGGGGCGATTCTCCTACGAGCAGTACGTC. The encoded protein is CASSLGGLAGRFSYEQYV.

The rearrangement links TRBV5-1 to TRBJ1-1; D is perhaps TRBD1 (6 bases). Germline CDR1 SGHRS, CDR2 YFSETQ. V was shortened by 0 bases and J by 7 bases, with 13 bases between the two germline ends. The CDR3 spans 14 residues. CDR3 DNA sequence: TGCGCCAGCAGCTTGGGGGGTGAGGGACATGAAGCTTTCTTT. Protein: CASSLGGEGHEAFF.

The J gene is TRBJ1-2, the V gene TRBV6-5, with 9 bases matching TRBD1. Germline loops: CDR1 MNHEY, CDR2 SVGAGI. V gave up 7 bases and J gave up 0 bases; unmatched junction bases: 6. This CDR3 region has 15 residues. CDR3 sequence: CASTKDRGANYGYTF. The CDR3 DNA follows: TGTGCCAGCACCAAGGACAGGGGAGCTAACTATGGCTACACCTTC.

The DNA for the CDR3 is TGTGCCAGCAGCCAAGAACGACAGGGGGGCAATGAGCAGTTCTTC. Translating gives CASSQERQGGNEQFF. The chain combines TRBV3-1 (or the pseudogene TRBV3-2) with TRBJ2-1; TRBD1 agrees at 9 bases. V lost 0 bases and J lost 6; bases outside the gene matches: 3. Germline CDR1 LGHDT, CDR2 YNNKEL (reference sequence). CDR3 length: 15 residues.

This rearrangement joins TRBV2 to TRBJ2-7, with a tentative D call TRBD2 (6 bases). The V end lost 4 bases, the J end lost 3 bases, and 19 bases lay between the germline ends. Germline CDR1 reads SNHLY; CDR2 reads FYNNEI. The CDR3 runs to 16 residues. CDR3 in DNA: TGTGCCAGCAGTGGAGGCGGGATCTCTGCTCTCTACGAGCAGTACGTC. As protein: CASSGGGISALYEQYV.